A single T cell receptor beta chain is shown here with its context. None of the donors, who were healthy HIV-negative adults, had recently had acute infections or vaccinations. Every donor, a Caucasian adult, lived in Nashville, Tennessee. The investigators split CD4+ cells into a CD45RA+ naive subset and a CD45RA-negative memory subset. This record belongs to a study of shared clonotypes between healthy human individuals. Trimming left V 5 bases short and J 8 bases short, with 15 bases between. The germline CDR1 and CDR2 sequences are SEHNR and FQNEAQ (reference sequence). This CDR3 comprises 14 residues. This was a deep-level run. Repertoires were generated with immunoSEQ multiplex PCR, while TCRdb's copy carries only in-frame clones and drops some. The sample lists about 2.3 million clones; approximately 95% were seen once.

This rearrangement joins TRBV7-9 to TRBJ1-4; no clear D gene. The source material was naive CD4+ T cells from PBMCs. Specified subset: CD45RA+ positively selected. This receptor was identified in a young man in good health. Some clones in this sample may be carry-over from other donors' samples. This CDR3 is CASSLRRGLEKLFF. In DNA, the CDR3 is TGTGCCAGCAGCCTCCGGCGGGGTTTGGAAAAACTGTTTTTT.